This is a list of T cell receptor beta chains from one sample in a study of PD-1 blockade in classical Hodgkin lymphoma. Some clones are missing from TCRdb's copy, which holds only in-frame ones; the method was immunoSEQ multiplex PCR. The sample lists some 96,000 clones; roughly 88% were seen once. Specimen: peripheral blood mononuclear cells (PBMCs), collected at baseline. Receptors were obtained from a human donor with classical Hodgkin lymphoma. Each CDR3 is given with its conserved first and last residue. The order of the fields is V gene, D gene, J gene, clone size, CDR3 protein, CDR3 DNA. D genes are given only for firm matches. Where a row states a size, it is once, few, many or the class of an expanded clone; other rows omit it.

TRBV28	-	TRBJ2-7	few	CASSEAYEQYF	TGTGCCAGCAGTGAGGCCTACGAGCAGTACTTC
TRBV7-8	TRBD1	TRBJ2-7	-	CASSLEQGAKNEQYF	TGTGCCAGCAGCTTAGAACAGGGGGCAAAAAACGAGCAGTACTTC
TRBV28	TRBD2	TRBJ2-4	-	CASSWASGTKNIQYF	TGTGCCAGCAGTTGGGCTAGCGGGACCAAAAACATTCAGTACTTC
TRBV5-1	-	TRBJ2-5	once	CASSLASSIQETQYF	TGCGCCAGCAGCTTAGCCTCATCAATCCAAGAGACCCAGTACTTC
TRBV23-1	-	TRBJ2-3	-	CASTLVSSSTDTQYF	TGCGCCAGCACCCTCGTTTCGTCTAGCACAGATACGCAGTATTTT
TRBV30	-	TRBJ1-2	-	CAWSVGGSLGGYTF	TGTGCCTGGAGTGTTGGCGGATCCCTAGGAGGCTACACCTTC
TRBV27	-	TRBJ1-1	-	CASSLDLYSKETFF	TGTGCCAGCAGCCTAGACCTCTACTCTAAGGAAACTTTCTTT
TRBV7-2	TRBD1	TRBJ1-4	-	CASSLLGQRNEKLFF	TGTGCCAGCAGCTTATTGGGACAGAGAAATGAAAAACTGTTTTTT
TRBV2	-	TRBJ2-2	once	CASSEDLVNTGELFF	TGTGCCAGCAGTGAGGATCTAGTCAACACCGGGGAGCTGTTTTTT
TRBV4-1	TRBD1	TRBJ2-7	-	CASSQGDRDYEQYF	TGCGCCAGCAGCCAAGGGGACAGGGACTACGAGCAGTACTTC
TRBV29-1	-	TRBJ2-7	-	CSVRRDGNYEQYF	TGCAGCGTCCGTCGGGATGGGAACTACGAGCAGTACTTC
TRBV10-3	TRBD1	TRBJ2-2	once	CAMGQLIGELFF	TGTGCCATGGGACAGCTAATCGGGGAGCTGTTTTTT
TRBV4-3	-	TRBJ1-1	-	CASSQDRNTEAFF	TGCGCCAGCAGCCAAGATCGGAACACTGAAGCTTTCTTT
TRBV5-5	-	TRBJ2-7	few	CASSLSHLVGDYEQYF	TGTGCCAGCAGCTTATCCCATTTAGTAGGGGACTACGAGCAGTACTTC
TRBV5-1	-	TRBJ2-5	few	CATSSAETQYF	TGCGCCACCTCTTCGGCGGAGACCCAGTACTTC
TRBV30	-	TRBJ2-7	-	CAWSVGGYEQYF	TGTGCCTGGAGTGTAGGTGGGTACGAGCAGTACTTC
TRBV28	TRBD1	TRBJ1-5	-	CASSPPQGAGGNQPQHF	TGTGCCAGCAGTCCCCCCCAGGGGGCCGGGGGCAATCAGCCCCAGCATTTT